This TCR beta chain stems from a study of blood T cell repertoires in COVID-19. Study-wide context: Collection of acute and convalescent COVID-19 samples took place in the United States, Italy and Spain. The analysed material was cDNA or gDNA that came from T cells, B-cell-depleted T cells, or PBMCs.

The CDR3 consists of 15 residues. The V end lost 5 bases, the J end lost 2 bases, and 16 bases lay between the germline ends. CDR1 and CDR2 (germline): KGHSH, LQKENI. In the authors' methods: The authors estimated nucleated cell counts from reference gene primer amplification. Sequencing used immunoSEQ multiplex PCR; TCRdb keeps in-frame clones, though not all of them. V, J and clone size are taken as reported in that table, and D and trimming were inferred from the DNA itself. Counted here are a few hundred thousand clones, about 91% occurring once; the ten biggest clones make up 0.95% to 1.5%. Clinical histories supplied by participants themselves formed the basis of cohort assignment.

Input material: PBMCs or T cells enriched from blood (not recorded which). The sequence derives from a human donor in a cohort exposed to, infected with or recovered from COVID-19 (not recorded which). The donor label of this sample is uncertain. V usage is TRBV18 and J usage is TRBJ2-7; perhaps TRBD1 as D (6 bases). The DNA of the CDR3 is TGTGCCAGCTCATCCCTTCCGGGACACCCCTACGAGCAGTACTTC. This translates into CASSSLPGHPYEQYF.